This T cell receptor (beta chain) stems from a study of T cells after yellow fever vaccination. Germline V lookup: CDR1 DFQATT, CDR2 SNEGSKA (reference sequence). This CDR3 has 11 residues. The germline V and J ends were trimmed by 7 bases and 1 base, with 7 bases remaining between them. This clonotype was seen a few times. Its antigen is not identified. The study made its TCR cDNA through 5'RACE template switching. That step introduced a universal primer site along with UMIs. Each CDR3 protein is one row after TCRdb ran MiXCR on the 5' RACE reads. The sample includes around 550,000 distinct CDR3 sequences, under 25% seen only once; the top ten take about 13%. General study results and limits: Within FACS-sorted repertoires, abundant clonotypes contaminating from the bulk population could be present. Relatively few clonotypes were ones that appeared in both CD4 and CD8 compartments.

This chain connects TRBV20-1 to TRBJ1-1, with D unclear. The origin of this receptor is a man under 40 who received the YFV17D yellow fever vaccine. The sequences come from PBMCs, collected 15 days after the yellow fever booster vaccination. The CDR3, as DNA: TGCAGTGGAGGAAGGAACACTGAAGCTTTCTTT. Its protein is CSGGRNTEAFF.